Below are 21 T cell receptor beta chains sequenced from a single sample in a study of shared clonotypes between healthy human individuals. It was CD45RO-negative cells, positively selected for CCR7, that made up naive CD8 cells, with terminally differentiated effector memory CD45RA+ cells excluded. Measured with immunoSEQ multiplex PCR; TCRdb has only the in-frame clones, and not every one. The sample yields approximately 2,200,000 clones, approximately 94% seen once. The material sequenced was naive CD8+ T cells from PBMCs. Receptors were obtained from a man aged 18-30 years in good health. Some clones in this sample may be carry-over from other donors' samples.

The rearrangement links TRBV19 to TRBJ2-5; D is unresolved. V gave up 11 bases and J gave up 5 bases, with 9 bases separating them. This CDR3 region has 10 residues. CDR1 and CDR2 (germline): LNHDA, SQIVND (reference sequence). This CDR3 reads CAGTKETQYF. CDR3 nucleotides: TGTGCCGGAACGAAGGAGACCCAGTACTTC. Together with reference TRBV19 and TRBJ2-5, the CDR3 gives the full variable domain: DGGITQSPKYLFRKEGQNVTLSCEQNLNHDAMYWYRQDPGQGLRLIYYSQIVNDFQKGDIAEGYSVSREKKESFPLTVTSAQKNPTAFYLCAGTKETQYFGPGTRLLVL.

V and J are TRBV5-4 and TRBJ2-5; TRBD2 matches at 7 bases. The J segment lost 3 bases and the V segment lost 1 base, leaving 12 bases of the junction unmatched. This CDR3 region has 17 residues. Germline V gives CDR1 SGHNT, CDR2 YYREEE (reference sequence). CDR3 in amino acids: CASSLRRETPIKETQYF. The CDR3 bases are TGTGCCAGCAGCTTGAGGCGGGAGACGCCAATAAAAGAGACCCAGTACTTC.

This rearrangement joins TRBV19 to TRBJ2-6, with a tentative D call TRBD1 (6 bases). Germline CDR1 reads LNHDA; CDR2 reads SQIVND (reference sequence). V shed 5 bases and J shed 0 bases, with 11 bases lying between them. The CDR3 is 16 amino acids. CDR3 amino acids: CASSDWTASGANVLTF. The CDR3 DNA reads as TGTGCCAGTAGTGATTGGACAGCCTCTGGGGCCAACGTCCTGACTTTC.

In nucleotides, the CDR3 is TGTGCCAGCAGTCCGGGGGGAACAGGGTCTTACAATGAGCAGTTCTTC. Translation gives CASSPGGTGSYNEQFF. The chain links TRBV27 to TRBJ2-1; D might be TRBD2 (7 bases). This CDR3 has 16 amino acids. Germline V gene lookup returns CDR1 MNHEY and CDR2 SMNVEV (reference sequence). Trimming cost V 5 bases and J 4 bases, with 18 bases left between them.

The rearrangement links TRBV7-9 to TRBJ1-1, with no clear D. Trimming stripped 5 bases from V and 11 bases from J, with 24 bases between. Germline V gene lookup returns CDR1 SEHNR and CDR2 FQNEAQ (reference sequence). The CDR3 is made up of 15 amino acids. CDR3 region: CASSPPRSYEGVAFF. For the CDR3, the DNA is TGTGCCAGCAGCCCCCCCCGGAGCTACGAGGGTGTGGCTTTCTTT.

The V and J genes are TRBV4-1 and TRBJ2-1; 10 positions match TRBD1. This CDR3 has 15 residues. Losses at the gene ends were 4 bases for V and 4 bases for J; bases not matched to a gene: 4. Germline assignment: CDR1 MGHRA and CDR2 YSYEKL. The CDR3 DNA reads TGCGCCAGCAGCCTCGGGACAGGGGAATACAATGAGCAGTTCTTC. This gives the protein CASSLGTGEYNEQFF.

This sequence joins TRBV19 and TRBJ2-6; 9 bases line up with TRBD1. The V gene end was trimmed by 4 bases and the J gene end by 1 base; junction bases not matched to a gene: 8. There are 18 residues in the CDR3. The germline CDR1 and CDR2 sequences are LNHDA and SQIVND (reference sequence). CDR3 sequence (DNA): TGTGCCAGTAGTAGCCGGGACAGGGTGGGATCTGGGGCCAACGTCCTGACTTTC. Amino acids: CASSSRDRVGSGANVLTF.

The chain recombines TRBV30 with TRBJ1-2; a possible D gene is TRBD1 (5 bases). Trimming cost V 3 bases and J 2 bases, with 13 bases left between them. The CDR3 loop spans 14 amino acids. Germline V gene sequence: CDR1 GTSNPN, CDR2 SVGIG (reference sequence). CDR3 region: CAWSTGVVNYGYTF. The CDR3 coding sequence is TGTGCCTGGAGCACAGGAGTTGTAAACTATGGCTACACCTTC.

V usage is TRBV7-9 and J usage is TRBJ2-7, with TRBD2 identical over 16 bases. The germline CDR1 and CDR2 sequences are SEHNR and FQNEAQ (reference sequence). V dropped 4 bases and J dropped 4; count of bases not matched to a gene: 10. The CDR3 length is 18 residues. The CDR3 spells CASSSPGLAGGPIYEQYF. The CDR3 nucleotides are TGTGCCAGCAGCTCGCCGGGACTAGCGGGAGGGCCTATTTACGAGCAGTACTTC.

The genes are TRBV7-9 and TRBJ2-3, with D possibly TRBD1 on 6 matching bases. Per the germline V gene, CDR1 is SEHNR and CDR2 is FQNEAQ (reference sequence). This CDR3 comprises 15 residues. The germline V and J ends were trimmed by 3 bases and 0 bases, with 10 bases remaining between them. CDR3: CASSLGALSTDTQYF. In DNA form, the CDR3 reads TGTGCCAGCAGCTTGGGGGCCCTTAGCACAGATACGCAGTATTTT.

The rearrangement joins TRBV28 to TRBJ2-3; TRBD2 is a possible D gene (6 bases). In germline, CDR1 is MDHEN, CDR2 SYDVKM. This CDR3 comprises 15 residues. Trimming stripped 2 bases from V and 5 bases from J, with 14 bases between. This CDR3 reads CASSLGLLAEDTQYF. As DNA, the CDR3 is TGTGCCAGCAGTTTAGGTCTCTTAGCGGAAGATACGCAGTATTTT.

The chain recombines TRBV5-1 with TRBJ2-3; D is ambiguous. The CDR3 sequence is 13 residues long. Germline V lookup: CDR1 SGHRS, CDR2 YFSETQ. The V end was cut by 0 bases, the J end by 2 bases, with 4 bases between. The CDR3 DNA follows: TGCGCCAGCAGCTTGGTCACCACAGATACGCAGTATTTT. Its translation: CASSLVTTDTQYF.

This clone occurred once. This chain joins TRBV5-1 and TRBJ2-5; 10 bases agree with TRBD2. V lost 0 bases, J lost 5 bases, and 10 bases stayed unmatched. The germline gives CDR1 SGHRS, CDR2 YFSETQ. The CDR3 length is 17 residues. CDR3 sequence: CASSLGDGLAGDETQYF. CDR3 in DNA: TGCGCCAGCAGCTTGGGTGACGGGCTAGCGGGAGATGAGACCCAGTACTTC. Filled out from reference TRBV5-1 and TRBJ2-5, the complete variable domain reads KAGVTQTPRYLIKTRGQQVTLSCSPISGHRSVSWYQQTPGQGLQFLFEYFSETQRNKGNFPGRFSGRQFSNSRSEMNVSTLELGDSALYLCASSLGDGLAGDETQYFGPGTRLLVL.

Comments on this clone: Distinct nucleotide sequences in the sample also encode this CDR3. The chain has TRBV15 and TRBJ1-5; no definite D call. The germline CDR1 and CDR2 sequences are LNHNV and YYDKDF (reference sequence). The CDR3 extends over 11 amino acids. The V gene lost 3 bases and the J gene lost 9 bases, with 6 bases spanning the gap. The CDR3 sequence is CATSRGGPQHF. In nucleotides, the CDR3 is TGTGCCACCAGCAGGGGTGGGCCCCAGCATTTT.

The chain couples TRBV21-1 to TRBJ1-2. TRBV21-1 is reported as a pseudogene. CDR3 length: 15 residues. This CDR3 reads CASSSRGPKGSGYTF. Here the CDR3 DNA reads TGTGCCAGCAGCAGCCGAGGGCCGAAGGGCTCTGGCTACACCTTC.

The CDR3 loop reads CASSLGRGTYEQYF. CDR3 coding DNA: TGTGCCAGCAGCTTAGGCAGGGGAACCTACGAGCAGTACTTC. The rearrangement joins TRBV7-3 to TRBJ2-7; weak D call: TRBD1 (6 bases). The CDR3 runs 14 residues. Trimming took 2 bases from V and 2 from J, leaving 10 bases between them. In germline, CDR1 is SGHTA, CDR2 FQGTGA.

This clone has only a few counts. V and J are TRBV7-3 and TRBJ1-1; 7 bases map to TRBD1. The germline V gene has CDR1 SGHTA and CDR2 FQGTGA. This CDR3 comprises 11 residues. Trimming removed 5 bases from V and 7 bases from J; junction bases left unmatched: 1. The CDR3 spells CASSAGGEAFF. DNA of the CDR3: TGTGCCAGCAGCGCAGGGGGTGAAGCTTTCTTT.

The genes are TRBV4-2 and TRBJ2-7; D perhaps matches TRBD2 (6 bases). V dropped 7 bases and J dropped 4 bases, with 20 bases sitting between them. There are 15 residues in the CDR3. Germline loops: CDR1 LGHNA, CDR2 YNFKEQ. The CDR3 is CASTLEGAAGYEQYF. The CDR3 DNA is TGTGCCAGCACCCTGGAGGGTGCCGCGGGGTACGAGCAGTACTTC.

The J gene is TRBJ2-5, the V gene TRBV28; D might be TRBD2 (6 bases). Deletions cut 7 bases from V and 5 bases from J, with 17 bases between. The CDR3 consists of 14 residues. Germline CDR1 reads MDHEN; CDR2 reads SYDVKM. The DNA for the CDR3 is TGTGCCAGCACCGCGGGACTGTACCGGGAGACCCAGTACTTC. This translates into CASTAGLYRETQYF.

The rearrangement joins TRBV21-1 to TRBJ1-4; TRBD1 is the table's D call, not checked against the DNA. TRBV21-1 is noted as a pseudogene. The CDR3 is made up of 21 amino acids. The CDR3, as DNA: TGTGCCAGCAGCATGGGATTAGATGGGACAGTTAGGAGGGTCACTAATGAAAAACTGTTTTTT. This gives the protein CASSMGLDGTVRRVTNEKLFF.

V gene TRBV15 combines with J gene TRBJ2-7; D is unclear. V lost 5 bases, J lost 1 base, and 9 bases lay in between. This CDR3 region has 13 residues. The V gene's germline CDR1 is LNHNV and CDR2 YYDKDF (reference sequence). The CDR3 nucleotides are TGTGCCACCAGCTCGAGAGAATCCTACGAGCAGTACTTC. Protein product: CATSSRESYEQYF.